This TCR beta chain was profiled in a study of T cell repertoires in cytomegalovirus infection. Overall study: Indications of both CMV infection and matching HLA type were provided by public TCR beta signatures. Overall study findings and caveats: Summed public TCR beta family frequency identified CMV carriers bearing the relevant HLA. It was HLA-C-restricted CMV-specific TCR beta clonotypes that dominated the response ex vivo.

The table lists this clonotype with many counts. Its antigen is not identified. Germline CDR1 SGHTA, CDR2 FQGNSA. There are 14 residues in the CDR3. Germline trimming cut 2 bases from V and 2 bases from J; bases unmatched to any gene: 0. TCRdb independently ran MiXCR on the reads; one entry per CDR3 protein. The sample includes some 920,000 distinct CDR3 sequences, approximately 30% of them seen just once. The TCR comes from a human donor in good health (CMV status not recorded). Some clones in this sample may be carry-over from other donors' samples. The genes are TRBV7-2 and TRBJ2-5; TRBD2 agrees at 9 bases. Sample: cultured CD8+ T cells from PBMCs, taken from culture after CMV antigen stimulation. CDR3 region: CASSLLAGQETQYF. DNA for the CDR3: TGTGCCAGCAGCTTACTAGCGGGGCAAGAGACCCAGTACTTC.